These 8 T cell receptor beta chains came from one sample sequenced in a study of T cell responses to AZD1222 COVID-19 vaccine. Measured with immunoSEQ multiplex PCR; TCRdb has only the in-frame clones, and not every one. The sample has approximately 180,000 clones, about 87% seen once; the top ten hold around 4.5%. The input for sequencing was peripheral blood, taken 28 days after the second dose of the MenACWY control vaccine. The origin of the receptors is an adult who received the MenACWY meningococcal vaccine as a control.

The rearrangement links TRBV11-3 to TRBJ2-7; unclear D gene. CDR1 and CDR2 from the germline V gene are SGHNT and YENEEA. V lost 1 base and J 3 bases, leaving 13 bases between the germline ends. This CDR3 comprises 15 residues. The DNA for the CDR3 is TGTGCCAGCAGCTTAGGCCCAGGCAGCCACTACGAGCAGTACTTC. This sequence encodes CASSLGPGSHYEQYF.

The chain links TRBV7-9 to TRBJ1-2; TRBD1 is a possible D gene (5 bases). V was cut by 8 bases and J by 10 bases, with 20 bases left in between. This CDR3 comprises 13 residues. The V gene's germline CDR1 is SEHNR and CDR2 FQNEAQ (reference sequence). CDR3 protein: CASGGRPPLDYTF. The DNA for the CDR3 is TGTGCCAGCGGGGGAAGGCCTCCCCTTGACTACACCTTC.

A single count supports this clone. The V and J genes are TRBV29-1 and TRBJ2-2; D unclear. This CDR3 has 14 residues. Germline lookup yields CDR1 SQVTM and CDR2 ANQGSEA. V was pared by 4 bases and J by 0 bases, with 9 bases between. The DNA of the CDR3 is TGCAGCGTTGTGCGGACCGCGAACACCGGGGAGCTGTTTTTT. The encoded protein is CSVVRTANTGELFF.

This clone was seen more than once but under ten times. This sequence joins TRBV29-1 and TRBJ1-1; 7 bases agree with TRBD1. Germline values: CDR1 SQVTM, CDR2 ANQGSEA. V was pared by 6 bases and J by 9 bases, with 10 bases of the junction left unmatched. This CDR3 has 12 residues. The CDR3 coding sequence is TGCAGCGTCGGGCGGTCGACAGGGAAAGCTTTCTTT. Translating it yields CSVGRSTGKAFF.

The genes are TRBV5-5 and TRBJ2-7, with 7 bases identical to TRBD2. CDR1 SGHKS and CDR2 YYEKEE come from the germline V gene (reference sequence). J was trimmed by 0 bases and V by 6 bases; bases with no gene match: 12. The CDR3 runs to 16 residues. CDR3 protein: CASTVRLAEPSYEQYF. The DNA of the CDR3 is TGTGCCAGCACCGTACGTCTAGCGGAGCCCTCCTACGAGCAGTACTTC.

The rearrangement uses TRBV6-5 and TRBJ2-6; the D is unclear. Deletions cut 2 bases from V and 0 bases from J, with 5 bases between. The CDR3 consists of 15 residues. Germline V lookup: CDR1 MNHEY, CDR2 SVGAGI. CDR3 coding DNA: TGTGCCAGCAGTTACCAGCCCTCTGGGGCCAACGTCCTGACTTTC. Translating gives CASSYQPSGANVLTF.

The chain joins TRBV6-5 to TRBJ1-4; 9 nucleotides match TRBD1. The CDR3 consists of 15 residues. Germline trimming cut 0 bases from V and 8 bases from J; bases unmatched to any gene: 4. Germline V lookup: CDR1 MNHEY, CDR2 SVGAGI. CDR3 residues: CASSYSGTGREKLFF. Written as DNA, the CDR3 is TGTGCCAGCAGTTACTCCGGGACAGGGCGAGAAAAACTGTTTTTT.

This chain uses TRBV7-2 with TRBJ2-7; D is unclear. Germline assignment: CDR1 SGHTA and CDR2 FQGNSA. The ends were cut back, 5 bases at V and 3 bases at J, with 11 bases in the middle. This CDR3 is built from 13 residues. DNA for the CDR3: TGTGCCAGCAGCCTAAAAATTTTCTACGAGCAGTACTTC. Protein: CASSLKIFYEQYF.